A single sample gave rise to the 5 T cell receptor beta chains below, sequenced in a study of T cell responses to AZD1222 COVID-19 vaccine. Using immunoSEQ multiplex PCR, the repertoire was profiled, and TCRdb retains in-frame clones only, with some absent. The sample holds around 150,000 clones; 92% are singletons and the top ten take roughly 3.4%. The sample here was peripheral blood, taken 28 days after the second AZD1222 dose. The receptors stem from an adult who received the AZD1222 COVID-19 vaccine.

The chain has TRBV9 and TRBJ1-6, with D maybe TRBD1 (5 bases). CDR3 size: 15 residues. Germline V gene data show CDR1 as SGDLS and CDR2 as YYNGEE. The V end lost 1 base, the J end lost 5 bases, and 10 bases lay between the germline ends. CDR3 sequence (DNA): TGTGCCAGCAGCGTACGACAGACAAATAATTCACCCCTCCACTTT. The encoded protein is CASSVRQTNNSPLHF.

This sequence joins TRBV3-1 (or the pseudogene TRBV3-2) and TRBJ2-7; D may correspond to TRBD1 or TRBD2 (5 bases each). The CDR3 length is 16 residues. V lost 2 bases and J 2 bases, leaving 16 bases between the germline ends. The germline gives CDR1 LGHDT, CDR2 YNNKEL (reference sequence). The DNA of the CDR3 is TGTGCCAGCAGCCAAAAACTCCGGGACGGGGCCTACGAGCAGTACTTC. Translated, it gives CASSQKLRDGAYEQYF.

This chain links TRBV24-1 with TRBJ1-2, with 12 positions matching TRBD1. The CDR3 extends over 18 amino acids. CDR1 and CDR2 from the germline V gene are KGHDR and SFDVKD. Unmatched junction bases numbered 10, after V lost 3 bases and J lost 3 bases. CDR3 amino acids: CATSDAPGQGAGDYGYTF. The CDR3 DNA reads TGTGCCACCAGTGATGCCCCGGGACAGGGGGCGGGGGACTATGGCTACACCTTC.

This chain uses TRBV6-5 with TRBJ2-1, with D possibly TRBD2 on 5 matching bases. The CDR3 sequence is 12 residues long. V lost 5 bases, J lost 5 bases, and 7 bases lay in between. Germline V gene sequence: CDR1 MNHEY, CDR2 SVGAGI. In nucleotides, the CDR3 is TGTGCCAGCAGTCACGGGAACAATGAGCAGTTCTTC. Encoded protein: CASSHGNNEQFF.

V and J are TRBV6-6 and TRBJ1-6; tentative D call: TRBD1 (5 bases). Trimming left V 2 bases short and J 7 bases short, with 9 bases between. The V gene's germline CDR1 is MNHNY and CDR2 SVGAGI (reference sequence). The CDR3 length is 14 residues. This chain's CDR3 is CASSYGGKNSPLHF. For the CDR3, the DNA is TGTGCCAGCAGTTACGGGGGGAAGAATTCACCCCTCCACTTT.